Listed here are 16 T cell receptor beta chains from one sample, sequenced in a study of T cells in Graves' hyperthyroidism and ophthalmopathy. Using RNA transcripts as the source, TCR beta CDR3 regions were amplified. The TCR CDR3 was amplified in a first-round RT-PCR using the HTBI primer set. Via MiXCR, TCRdb re-called the multiplex PCR reads, giving one row per CDR3 protein. The sample lists about 260,000 distinct CDR3 sequences, 16% occurring once. Sequenced material: blood. The receptors derive from a woman aged 18-29 years with Graves' ophthalmopathy.

This clonotype was seen many times. The chain has TRBV12-3 or TRBV12-4 and TRBJ1-6, with 7 bases matching TRBD1. V lost 5 bases to trimming and J lost 7 bases; unmatched junction nucleotides: 5. This CDR3 has 14 residues. CDR3 in amino acids: CASSPTGYNSPLHF. CDR3 DNA sequence: TGTGCCAGCAGTCCGACAGGGTACAATTCACCCCTCCACTTT.

The rearrangement links TRBV20-1 to TRBJ2-1; TRBD2 matches at 8 bases. Germline CDR1 reads DFQATT; CDR2 reads SNEGSKA (reference sequence). J was trimmed by 10 bases and V by 2 bases; bases with no gene match: 19. This CDR3 is built from 17 residues. The CDR3 sequence is CSARFYFGGRNQGEQFF. The CDR3 region has the DNA TGCAGTGCTAGATTTTATTTCGGCGGGAGGAATCAAGGGGAGCAGTTCTTC.

This clonotype was found many times. The V and J genes are TRBV28 and TRBJ2-3, with D unresolved. Germline assignment: CDR1 MDHEN and CDR2 SYDVKM. Trimming took 1 base from V and 0 from J, leaving 11 bases between them. The CDR3 totals 16 residues. The CDR3 nucleotides read TGTGCCAGCAGTTTATATCCCTCCCTAAGCACAGATACGCAGTATTTT. This encodes CASSLYPSLSTDTQYF.

This clonotype was observed at least ten times. The CDR3 bases are TGTGCCAGCTCACCAATGGGCCACTCTGGGGCCAACGTCCTGACTTTC. Protein product: CASSPMGHSGANVLTF. The rearrangement links TRBV18 to TRBJ2-6; D not resolved. The germline gives CDR1 KGHSH, CDR2 LQKENI. There are 16 residues in the CDR3. V gave up 2 bases and J gave up 0 bases, with 8 bases separating them.

The chain has TRBV20-1 and TRBJ1-5; D may be TRBD1 (5 bases). The CDR3 has 14 amino acids. Germline assignment: CDR1 DFQATT and CDR2 SNEGSKA (reference sequence). Trimming took 0 bases from V and 7 from J, leaving 13 bases between them. The DNA of the CDR3 is TGCAGTGCTAGAGATCACGGGGGGGGACAGCCCCAGCATTTT. Its translation is CSARDHGGGQPQHF.

This clonotype was recorded at least ten times. This chain links TRBV15 with TRBJ2-5, with 11 positions matching TRBD2. The trim removed 1 base at V and 4 bases at J, leaving 5 bases unmatched. This CDR3 has 16 residues. Germline loops: CDR1 LNHNV, CDR2 YYDKDF (reference sequence). CDR3 bases: TGTGCCACCAGCAGAGGTAGCGGGGGGGCTTTAGAGACCCAGTACTTC. Its translation: CATSRGSGGALETQYF.

In this sample, this clonotype turned up a few times. The chain is built from TRBV5-1 and TRBJ2-2; 7 nucleotides align to TRBD1. Germline CDR1 reads SGHRS; CDR2 reads YFSETQ. The trim removed 4 bases at V and 5 bases at J, leaving 11 bases unmatched. This CDR3 contains 16 residues. The CDR3 sequence is CASSLGQAAHTGELFF. CDR3 sequence (DNA): TGCGCCAGCAGCCTAGGACAGGCTGCTCATACCGGGGAGCTGTTTTTT.

This clonotype was found many times. The V call is TRBV5-1, the J call TRBJ2-1, with D possibly TRBD2 on 7 matching bases. V gave up 1 base and J gave up 10 bases, with 18 bases separating them. Germline CDR1 is SGHRS and CDR2 is YFSETQ. This CDR3 has 15 residues. CDR3 bases: TGCGCCAGCAGCTTGAGGGGGGGCGGGCTCCTAGAGCAGTTCTTC. This sequence encodes CASSLRGGGLLEQFF.

The V gene is TRBV12-3 or TRBV12-4, the J gene TRBJ1-1; 12 positions agree with TRBD1. The CDR3 length is 16 residues. V dropped 6 bases and J dropped 0; count of bases not matched to a gene: 5. DNA for the CDR3: TGTGCCAGCAGCGGGACAGGGGGCCTGGTGAACACTGAAGCTTTCTTT. Translating gives CASSGTGGLVNTEAFF.

This clonotype was seen many times. This chain links TRBV12-3 or TRBV12-4 with TRBJ1-5; D gene unclear. The CDR3 is 13 residues long. V was clipped by 7 bases and J by 4 bases, with 11 bases between them. CDR3 bases: TGTGCCAGCAAGGCGGGTCGAAATCAGCCCCAGCATTTT. The encoded protein is CASKAGRNQPQHF.

V usage is TRBV19 and J usage is TRBJ2-1, with D maybe TRBD1 (6 bases). V lost 1 base and J lost 16, with 17 bases in between. Germline V gives CDR1 LNHDA, CDR2 SQIVND (reference sequence). The CDR3 runs to 13 residues. Here the CDR3 reads CASSIGGTKRQFF. The CDR3 region has the DNA TGTGCCAGTAGTATAGGGGGGACAAAACGGCAATTCTTC.

This clonotype was observed many times. The chain employs TRBV20-1 and TRBJ2-1; D is tentatively TRBD1 or TRBD2 (5 bases each). The germline V gene has CDR1 DFQATT and CDR2 SNEGSKA (reference sequence). V dropped 6 bases and J dropped 5 bases, with 20 bases sitting between them. The CDR3 spans 15 residues. For the CDR3, the DNA is TGCAGTGCAAAAAACGGGGCAAAGAGCCACAATGAGCAGTTCTTC. Translation gives CSAKNGAKSHNEQFF.

This clonotype was counted ten times or more. The gene calls are TRBV5-6 and TRBJ2-7; 7 nucleotides line up with TRBD1. Germline V gives CDR1 SGHDT, CDR2 YYEEEE. The CDR3 contains 13 residues. The V gene end was trimmed by 4 bases and the J gene end by 5 bases; junction bases not matched to a gene: 6. The CDR3 spells CASSRTGVHEQYF. DNA for the CDR3: TGTGCCAGCAGCCGAACAGGGGTCCACGAGCAGTACTTC.

In its sample, this clonotype was seen many times. The chain links TRBV6-2 or TRBV6-3 to TRBJ2-5; D may be TRBD2 (5 bases). V lost 0 bases and J lost 1, with 6 bases in between. The germline V gene encodes CDR1 MNHEY and CDR2 SVGEGT. This CDR3 has 14 residues. CDR3: CASSYSGAQETQYF. CDR3 in DNA: TGTGCCAGCAGTTACTCGGGAGCCCAAGAGACCCAGTACTTC.

This clonotype appeared many times. The V call is TRBV28, the J call TRBJ1-5; D remains unclear. The CDR3 sequence is 13 residues long. The V gene lost 5 bases and the J gene lost 6 bases, with 11 bases spanning the gap. The germline V gene has CDR1 MDHEN and CDR2 SYDVKM. For the CDR3, the DNA is TGTGCCAGCAGTCCGGCTCGAGCTCAGCCCCAGCATTTT. The encoded protein is CASSPARAQPQHF.

This clonotype was detected ten times or more. The rearrangement joins TRBV20-1 to TRBJ2-1, with 11 bases fitting TRBD2. V trimming: 5 bases; J trimming: 8 bases; junction bases outside the gene matches: 11. This CDR3 is 15 amino acids long. Looked up from germline, CDR1 is DFQATT and CDR2 is SNEGSKA (reference sequence). This CDR3 reads CSAGSGRARRDEQFF. CDR3 nucleotide sequence: TGCAGTGCTGGTAGCGGGAGGGCCCGAAGGGATGAGCAGTTCTTC.